The 30 T cell receptor beta chains in this list originate from one sample, sequenced in a study of blood T cell repertoires in COVID-19. The repertoire was sequenced with immunoSEQ multiplex PCR; TCRdb's copy has only in-frame clones and lacks some. Counted here are 150,000 or so clones, about four fifths occurring once; the ten biggest clones make up 9.2%. The specimen sequenced was PBMCs or T cells enriched from blood (not recorded which). Every receptor here comes from a middle-aged man who had recovered from COVID-19.

The J gene is TRBJ2-2, the V gene TRBV7-9, with D possibly being TRBD2 (6 bases). Germline values: CDR1 SEHNR, CDR2 FQNEAQ (reference sequence). The CDR3 sequence is 15 residues long. The V gene lost 9 bases and the J gene lost 4 bases, with 18 bases spanning the gap. CDR3 in amino acids: CASSGDRRVTGELFF. The CDR3 DNA sequence: TGTGCCAGTTCGGGGGATAGAAGAGTCACCGGGGAGCTGTTTTTT.

A remark on this clone: Within the sample, other DNA sequences also encode this same CDR3. The chain links TRBV4-3 to TRBJ1-5; 7 bases line up with TRBD1. The trim removed 0 bases at V and 4 bases at J, leaving 0 bases unmatched. The CDR3 runs 14 residues. From germline, CDR1 is LGHNA and CDR2 YSLEER. The CDR3 loop reads CASSQDRGNQPQHF. The DNA of the CDR3 is TGCGCCAGCAGCCAAGACAGGGGGAATCAGCCCCAGCATTTT.

The rearrangement uses TRBV5-5 and TRBJ1-2; perhaps TRBD1 as D (6 bases). The CDR3 sequence is 15 residues long. The V gene lost 3 bases and the J gene lost 4 bases, with 16 bases spanning the gap. CDR1 is SGHKS, CDR2 YYEKEE, per germline (reference sequence). CDR3 residues: CASSSLQGPGYGYTF. As DNA, the CDR3 is TGTGCCAGCAGCTCATTACAGGGACCCGGCTATGGCTACACCTTC.

The chain recombines TRBV7-9 with TRBJ2-1; D uncertain. Trimming took 5 bases from V and 9 from J, leaving 17 bases between them. The CDR3 contains 14 residues. From germline, CDR1 is SEHNR and CDR2 FQNEAQ (reference sequence). CDR3 residues: CASSPRTKDSEQFF. The CDR3 DNA sequence: TGTGCCAGCAGCCCACGCACTAAGGATTCTGAGCAGTTCTTC.

CDR3 nucleotides: TGTGCCAGCAGTCACAGGGGGTCCGCTAACTATGGCTACACCTTC. Translation gives CASSHRGSANYGYTF. This chain joins TRBV6-2 or TRBV6-3 and TRBJ1-2; 8 nucleotides line up with TRBD1. There are 15 residues in the CDR3. The ends lost 5 bases at V and 0 bases at J; junction bases unmatched: 5. CDR1 MNHEY and CDR2 SVGEGT come from the germline V gene.

The chain recombines TRBV10-3 with TRBJ1-5; 7 nucleotides match TRBD1. Germline lookup yields CDR1 ENHRY and CDR2 SYGVKD. V lost 5 bases, J lost 0 bases, and 4 bases stayed unmatched. CDR3 length: 15 residues. CDR3: CAISPGGDSNQPQHF. The DNA of the CDR3 is TGTGCCATCAGTCCAGGGGGAGATAGCAATCAGCCCCAGCATTTT.

The V and J genes are TRBV19 and TRBJ1-5, with 8 bases aligning to TRBD1. Germline assignment: CDR1 LNHDA and CDR2 SQIVND (reference sequence). V lost 7 bases, J lost 9 bases, and 11 bases stayed unmatched. The CDR3 loop spans 14 amino acids. CDR3 DNA sequence: TGTGCCAGTACCTTCGGGGACAGGCTAGGGCCCCAGCATTTT. Its protein product is CASTFGDRLGPQHF.

The V call is TRBV7-8, the J call TRBJ2-5; D is possibly TRBD1 (6 bases). The CDR3 has 15 residues. V gave up 6 bases and J gave up 1 base, with 15 bases separating them. Germline lookup yields CDR1 SGHVS and CDR2 FQNEAQ. CDR3 bases: TGTGCCAGCAGAAATTCCAGGGGCCCCCAAGAGACCCAGTACTTC. Its protein product is CASRNSRGPQETQYF.

The rearrangement links TRBV10-3 to TRBJ1-2, with D perhaps TRBD1 (6 bases). The germline V and J ends were trimmed by 3 bases and 4 bases, with 15 bases remaining between them. The CDR3 has 15 residues. Looked up from germline, CDR1 is ENHRY and CDR2 is SYGVKD. In nucleotides, the CDR3 is TGTGCCATCAGTGACAGGGGCGTCAAATCCTATGGCTACACCTTC. Protein sequence: CAISDRGVKSYGYTF.

The chain has TRBV13 and TRBJ2-2, with 14 bases fitting TRBD2. The CDR3 totals 15 residues. Germline assignment: CDR1 PRHDT and CDR2 FYEKMQ (reference sequence). V lost 5 bases, J lost 6 bases, and 2 bases stayed unmatched. The CDR3 is CASSRLAGGPGELFF. CDR3 in DNA: TGTGCCAGCAGCCGACTAGCGGGGGGGCCCGGGGAGCTGTTTTTT.

The chain's CDR3 is CASSSLAGGFNTGELFF. In DNA, the CDR3 is TGTGCCAGCAGTTCCCTAGCGGGGGGGTTTAACACCGGGGAGCTGTTTTTT. The chain employs TRBV27 and TRBJ2-2, with 12 bases that match TRBD2. Germline values: CDR1 MNHEY, CDR2 SMNVEV (reference sequence). The CDR3 covers 17 residues. Trimming cost V 4 bases and J 2 bases; bases outside gene matches: 5.

Written as DNA, the CDR3 is TGTGCCAGCAGTTCCACAGGGGGATATAATTCACCCCTCCACTTT. As protein: CASSSTGGYNSPLHF. The rearrangement links TRBV6-5 to TRBJ1-6; 8 bases agree with TRBD1. Germline-derived CDR1 and CDR2 are MNHEY and SVGAGI. J lost 4 bases, V lost 4 bases, and 3 bases had no gene match. This CDR3 is built from 15 residues.

The chain recombines TRBV18 with TRBJ2-7; D uncertain. The CDR3 runs 14 residues. V lost 2 bases and J 4 bases, leaving 12 bases between the germline ends. Germline CDR1 and CDR2: KGHSH and LQKENI. Here the CDR3 DNA reads TGTGCCAGCTCACCAGCCTATACCTCTTACGAGCAGTACTTC. Translated: CASSPAYTSYEQYF.

The chain recombines TRBV10-3 with TRBJ2-2; 9 nucleotides match TRBD1. The CDR3 runs 15 residues. J gave up 4 bases and V 6 bases, and 6 bases lay outside the gene matches. Germline V gene lookup returns CDR1 ENHRY and CDR2 SYGVKD. In DNA, the CDR3 is TGTGCCATCAGGACCGGGACAGGGAGCACCGGGGAGCTGTTTTTT. It specifies CAIRTGTGSTGELFF.

The V and J genes are TRBV5-1 and TRBJ2-2; TRBD2 matches at 7 bases. V shed 2 bases and J 3 bases; nucleotides not matched to a gene: 1. This CDR3 has 14 amino acids. The germline V gene encodes CDR1 SGHRS and CDR2 YFSETQ. The CDR3 reads CASSFGGDTGELFF. CDR3 DNA sequence: TGCGCCAGCAGCTTTGGGGGGGACACCGGGGAGCTGTTTTTT.

This rearrangement joins TRBV5-1 to TRBJ2-3, with D possibly TRBD1 on 5 matching bases. Per germline, CDR1 SGHRS and CDR2 YFSETQ. The CDR3 runs 14 residues. The V and J ends lost 1 base and 1 base respectively, with 7 bases between them. This CDR3 reads CASSLQGRTDTQYF. CDR3 nucleotides: TGCGCCAGCAGCTTGCAGGGCCGCACAGATACGCAGTATTTT.

About this clone: The junction departs from germline at one end; a sequencing error may be responsible. The rearrangement joins TRBV7-2 to TRBJ1-2; the D gene is possibly TRBD1 (5 bases). This CDR3 region has 14 residues. The V gene's germline CDR1 is SGHTA and CDR2 FQGNSA. CDR3 sequence: CASSLVGAMEWPAF. In DNA form, the CDR3 reads TGTGCCAGCAGCTTAGTTGGGGCTATGGAGTGGCCTGCGTTC.

The chain uses TRBV20-1 and TRBJ1-1, with 8 bases fitting TRBD1. With V trimmed by 3 bases and J by 0 bases, 3 bases remained unmatched. This CDR3 region has 14 residues. Germline CDR1 is DFQATT and CDR2 is SNEGSKA (reference sequence). The CDR3 DNA is TGCAGTGCTAGTCAGGGGGCCTTGAACACTGAAGCTTTCTTT. This codes for CSASQGALNTEAFF.

This sequence joins TRBV28 and TRBJ2-3; 10 bases line up with TRBD2. Germline V gene lookup returns CDR1 MDHEN and CDR2 SYDVKM. V trimming: 8 bases; J trimming: 2 bases; junction bases outside the gene matches: 1. The CDR3 totals 13 residues. The CDR3 spells CASLAGATDTQYF. The CDR3 region has the DNA TGTGCCAGCCTAGCGGGAGCCACAGATACGCAGTATTTT. The whole variable domain, filled in from reference TRBV28 and TRBJ2-3, reads DVKVTQSSRYLVKRTGEKVFLECVQDMDHENMFWYRQDPGLGLRLIYFSYDVKMKEKGDIPEGYSVSREKKERFSLILESASTNQTSMYLCASLAGATDTQYFGPGTRLTVL.

The rearrangement uses TRBV3-1 (or the pseudogene TRBV3-2) and TRBJ1-5; TRBD1 might be the D (6 bases). Germline V gives CDR1 LGHDT, CDR2 YNNKEL (reference sequence). V was shortened by 1 base and J by 7 bases, with 14 bases between the two germline ends. This CDR3 has 15 amino acids. The CDR3 sequence: CASSQGVGGAQPQHF. Written as DNA, the CDR3 is TGTGCCAGCAGCCAAGGAGTGGGGGGGGCGCAGCCCCAGCATTTT.

The chain couples TRBV7-3 to TRBJ1-5, with TRBD1 matching over 8 bases. With V trimmed by 2 bases and J by 7 bases, 1 base remained unmatched. Germline V gene lookup returns CDR1 SGHTA and CDR2 FQGTGA. There are 13 residues in the CDR3. This chain's CDR3 is CASSLGQGQPQHF. In DNA, the CDR3 is TGTGCCAGCAGCTTAGGACAGGGCCAGCCCCAGCATTTT. The full variable domain, with the rest looked up from reference TRBV7-3 and TRBJ1-5, is GAGVSQTPSNKVTEKGKYVELRCDPISGHTALYWYRQSLGQGPEFLIYFQGTGAADDSGLPNDRFFAVRPEGSVSTLKIQRTERGDSAVYLCASSLGQGQPQHFGDGTRLSIL.

The chain combines TRBV28 with TRBJ2-7; 10 bases agree with TRBD1. The CDR3 spans 14 residues. In germline, CDR1 is MDHEN, CDR2 SYDVKM. V shed 6 bases and J 6 bases; nucleotides not matched to a gene: 8. The CDR3 loop is CASRSGQGFAEQYF. As DNA, the CDR3 is TGTGCCAGCAGGTCGGGACAGGGGTTCGCCGAGCAGTACTTC.

This clone came up a few times. The chain links TRBV5-1 to TRBJ2-2, with D possibly being TRBD1 (6 bases). Trimming took off 2 bases at V and 7 bases at J, with 9 bases between the two ends. Per the germline V gene, CDR1 is SGHRS and CDR2 is YFSETQ. The CDR3 covers 13 residues. DNA for the CDR3: TGCGCCAGCAGCTTACTACAGGGCGGGGAGCTGTTTTTT. It yields the protein CASSLLQGGELFF.

The V call is TRBV10-3, the J call TRBJ2-1; 12 bases line up with TRBD2. This CDR3 is built from 14 residues. Germline V gene sequence: CDR1 ENHRY, CDR2 SYGVKD. J was trimmed by 13 bases and V by 4 bases; bases with no gene match: 8. CDR3 sequence: CAISVAASGGAQFF. CDR3 nucleotide sequence: TGTGCCATCAGTGTTGCGGCTAGCGGGGGGGCCCAGTTCTTC.

The sample holds one count of this clone. The chain couples TRBV12-3 or TRBV12-4 to TRBJ1-2; D possibly corresponds to TRBD1 (5 bases). The CDR3 runs 13 residues. Trimming removed 5 bases from V and 5 bases from J, with 12 bases in between. CDR3 sequence (DNA): TGTGCCAGCAGTCGAACGACAGCGTATGGCTACACCTTC. It yields the protein CASSRTTAYGYTF.

The genes are TRBV18 and TRBJ2-3; 9 bases are a match to TRBD1. This CDR3 spans 15 amino acids. Germline-derived CDR1 and CDR2 are KGHSH and LQKENI. V dropped 3 bases and J dropped 3; count of bases not matched to a gene: 4. The CDR3 is CASSPDRGGTDTQYF. The CDR3 DNA follows: TGTGCCAGCTCACCGGACAGGGGAGGGACAGATACGCAGTATTTT.

In its sample, this clone was seen once. The V call is TRBV4-1, the J call TRBJ2-3; 8 bases map to TRBD2. Per germline, CDR1 MGHRA and CDR2 YSYEKL. V lost 0 bases and J lost 2; bases outside the gene matches: 13. CDR3 size: 19 residues. CDR3 in amino acids: CASSQDWDGGAVVTDTQYF. CDR3 nucleotide sequence: TGCGCCAGCAGCCAAGATTGGGACGGGGGGGCCGTAGTCACAGATACGCAGTATTTT.

The chain is built from TRBV5-4 and TRBJ2-2, with TRBD2 matching 7 bases. The junction had 6 bases not matched to a gene; V was cut back by 2 bases and J by 2 bases. The germline gives CDR1 SGHNT, CDR2 YYREEE (reference sequence). This CDR3 has 16 residues. CDR3 bases: TGTGCCAGCAGCTTCCCCCCGGGGGGTAACACCGGGGAGCTGTTTTTT. Translation gives CASSFPPGGNTGELFF.

The chain employs TRBV2 and TRBJ2-5; tentative D call: TRBD2 (6 bases). Germline V lookup: CDR1 SNHLY, CDR2 FYNNEI. The CDR3 spans 13 residues. Trimming pared 7 bases from V and 2 bases from J, leaving 11 bases between. The CDR3, as DNA: TGTGCCAGCACGTCAGGGAGGCAAGAGACCCAGTACTTC. This translates into CASTSGRQETQYF.

The chain is built from TRBV4-3 and TRBJ2-1; weak D call: TRBD2 (5 bases). This CDR3 has 15 residues. V lost 0 bases and J lost 8, with 14 bases in between. Germline CDR1 and CDR2: LGHNA and YSLEER. The DNA for the CDR3 is TGCGCCAGCAGCCAAGATACTGAGGGTGGGGATGAGCAGTTCTTC. It yields the protein CASSQDTEGGDEQFF.